The clone carrying this T cell receptor (beta chain) was observed many times. Time point defined: longitudinal time-point 3. Deletions cut 0 bases from V and 7 bases from J, with 12 bases between. The CDR3 covers 14 residues. Germline CDR1 LGHDT, CDR2 YNNKEL (reference sequence). These data come from a study of neurological immune-mediated disorders. TCRdb recomputed calls from the 5' RACE reads with MiXCR, one row per CDR3 protein. The repertoire holds some 80,000 distinct CDR3 sequences, with approximately 4.3% as singletons. This chain uses TRBV3-1 with TRBJ1-1, with D possibly TRBD1 on 6 matching bases. Sequences were obtained from PBMCs. The source of this sequence is a woman aged 60-75 years with multiple sclerosis. The CDR3 region has the DNA TGTGCCAGCAGCCAAGAAGCGGGACACCTTGAAGCTTTCTTT. Translated: CASSQEAGHLEAFF.